These 29 T cell receptor beta chains originate from one sample sequenced in a study of T cell responses to AZD1222 COVID-19 vaccine. Only in-frame clones appear in the TCRdb table, and some are missing; sequencing was by immunoSEQ multiplex PCR. The sample holds 100,000 to 150,000 clones; more than 70% are singletons and the top ten take about 1.4%. The source was peripheral blood, collected on day 0 of AZD1222 vaccination. The receptors here all came from an adult in good health.

The J gene is TRBJ2-7, the V gene TRBV3-1 (or the pseudogene TRBV3-2); tentatively, D is TRBD1 (5 bases). Germline lookup yields CDR1 LGHDT and CDR2 YNNKEL (reference sequence). This CDR3 comprises 13 residues. V dropped 6 bases and J dropped 2 bases, with 11 bases sitting between them. CDR3 amino acids: CASSLRGPYEQYF. CDR3 nucleotides: TGTGCCAGCAGTCTTAGGGGTCCCTACGAGCAGTACTTC.

The chain recombines TRBV9 with TRBJ2-2; D not resolved. From germline, CDR1 is SGDLS and CDR2 YYNGEE. The germline V and J ends were trimmed by 4 bases and 0 bases, with 13 bases remaining between them. This CDR3 spans 16 amino acids. The chain's CDR3 is CASSPTGSPNTGELFF. The CDR3, as DNA: TGTGCCAGCAGCCCCACGGGCAGTCCGAACACCGGGGAGCTGTTTTTT.

The rearrangement uses TRBV4-2 and TRBJ1-1, with D perhaps TRBD1 (6 bases). The V gene lost 0 bases and the J gene lost 4 bases, with 9 bases spanning the gap. Germline values: CDR1 LGHNA, CDR2 YNFKEQ. The CDR3 is 14 residues long. The CDR3 DNA sequence: TGTGCCAGCAGCCAAGAGGCAGGGGTCACTGAAGCTTTCTTT. Its translation is CASSQEAGVTEAFF.

This chain links TRBV5-3 with TRBJ2-7; a possible D gene is TRBD2 (6 bases). TRBV5-3 is an ORF, with its function uncertain. The CDR3 sequence is 14 residues long. Deletions cut 2 bases from V and 2 bases from J, with 11 bases between. The CDR3 region is CARSFSGRPYEQYF. In DNA form, the CDR3 reads TGTGCCAGAAGCTTTTCGGGGAGGCCCTACGAGCAGTACTTC.

V is TRBV27 and J is TRBJ2-7; no reliable D call. In germline, CDR1 is MNHEY, CDR2 SMNVEV (reference sequence). There are 12 residues in the CDR3. V lost 6 bases, J lost 5 bases, and 11 bases lay in between. The CDR3 region is CASRLDRDEQYF. In DNA, the CDR3 is TGTGCCAGCAGACTCGACCGGGACGAGCAGTACTTC.

The chain has TRBV18 and TRBJ2-7, with D unclear. CDR3 size: 16 residues. The germline V gene encodes CDR1 KGHSH and CDR2 LQKENI. Trimming took 5 bases from V and 6 from J, leaving 23 bases between them. The DNA for the CDR3 is TGTGCCAGCTCAGGTAAAGGGCCAGAGGCCGGCTCCGAGCAGTACTTC. Translated: CASSGKGPEAGSEQYF.

The rearrangement links TRBV28 to TRBJ1-5, with D tentatively TRBD1 (5 bases). The V end lost 5 bases, the J end lost 7 bases, and 15 bases lay between the germline ends. The CDR3 is 14 amino acids. Germline loops: CDR1 MDHEN, CDR2 SYDVKM. The CDR3 nucleotides read TGTGCCAGCAGTCCTCTCTGGGGGTGGCAGCCCCAGCATTTT. Amino acid sequence: CASSPLWGWQPQHF.

CDR3 DNA: TGTGCCAGCAGCTCGACAGGGGGCAACGAGCAGTACTTC. Translation gives CASSSTGGNEQYF. The chain combines TRBV7-3 with TRBJ2-7; 10 bases agree with TRBD1. Germline V gives CDR1 SGHTA, CDR2 FQGTGA. The V and J ends lost 4 bases and 5 bases, in that order; junction bases with no gene match: 2. The CDR3 runs to 13 residues.

The chain recombines TRBV7-9 with TRBJ1-1; 9 bases agree with TRBD1. Looked up from germline, CDR1 is SEHNR and CDR2 is FQNEAQ (reference sequence). This CDR3 has 14 amino acids. V shed 5 bases and J 5 bases; nucleotides not matched to a gene: 6. DNA of the CDR3: TGTGCCAGCAGCAAGACAGGGGGTGGTACTGAAGCTTTCTTT. Protein sequence: CASSKTGGGTEAFF.

V gene TRBV27 combines with J gene TRBJ1-2; D may be TRBD1 (5 bases). The germline V gene encodes CDR1 MNHEY and CDR2 SMNVEV (reference sequence). Trimming left V 3 bases short and J 6 bases short, with 14 bases between. The length of the CDR3 is 14 residues. CDR3 in DNA: TGTGCCAGCAGTTTCCTCGACAGAGCGGATGGCTACACCTTC. This codes for CASSFLDRADGYTF.

This chain links TRBV6-8 with TRBJ1-2; TRBD1 is a possible D gene (5 bases). V lost 0 bases to trimming and J lost 3 bases, with 20 bases between them. This CDR3 contains 18 residues. Germline loops: CDR1 MNHGY, CDR2 SAAAGT. The CDR3 DNA sequence: TGTGCCAGCAGTTACTCCCCGGGACCCATAGGGGCTCACTATGGCTACACCTTC. Translating it yields CASSYSPGPIGAHYGYTF.

The chain uses TRBV5-8 and TRBJ2-7; D gene uncertain. Deletions cut 5 bases from V and 3 bases from J, with 3 bases between. The germline CDR1 and CDR2 sequences are SGHTS and YDEGEE. This CDR3 contains 10 residues. CDR3 sequence: CASSVYEQYF. CDR3 DNA sequence: TGTGCCAGCAGTGTCTACGAGCAGTACTTC.

This clone was observed a single time. The chain uses TRBV18 and TRBJ2-5; 8 nucleotides match TRBD1. J lost 0 bases, V lost 3 bases, and 3 bases had no gene match. The CDR3 extends over 15 amino acids. The V gene's germline CDR1 is KGHSH and CDR2 LQKENI. The CDR3 is CASSPGDRYQETQYF. DNA of the CDR3: TGTGCCAGCTCACCGGGGGACAGGTACCAAGAGACCCAGTACTTC.

This chain links TRBV11-2 with TRBJ2-5; D may be TRBD1 or TRBD2 (5 bases each). This CDR3 comprises 15 residues. CDR1 SGHAT and CDR2 FQNNGV come from the germline V gene. V lost 6 bases and J lost 2, with 16 bases in between. CDR3 sequence reads: CASSVMGREQETQYF. In DNA form, the CDR3 reads TGTGCCAGCAGTGTAATGGGCAGGGAGCAAGAGACCCAGTACTTC. The variable domain in full, completed from reference TRBV11-2 and TRBJ2-5, reads EAGVAQSPRYKIIEKRQSVAFWCNPISGHATLYWYQQILGQGPKLLIQFQNNGVVDDSQLPKDRFSAERLKGVDSTLKIQPAKLEDSAVYLCASSVMGREQETQYFGPGTRLLVL.

V gene TRBV5-1 combines with J gene TRBJ1-3; D is perhaps TRBD1 (5 bases). There are 15 residues in the CDR3. CDR1 is SGHRS, CDR2 YFSETQ, per germline. Trimming pared 0 bases from V and 2 bases from J, leaving 9 bases between. CDR3 DNA sequence: TGCGCCAGCAGCTTGGAAGGGGAAACTGGAAACACCATATATTTT. Amino acid sequence: CASSLEGETGNTIYF. The variable domain in full, completed from reference TRBV5-1 and TRBJ1-3, reads KAGVTQTPRYLIKTRGQQVTLSCSPISGHRSVSWYQQTPGQGLQFLFEYFSETQRNKGNFPGRFSGRQFSNSRSEMNVSTLELGDSALYLCASSLEGETGNTIYFGEGSWLTVV.

The chain links TRBV10-3 to TRBJ2-7; D remains ambiguous. Germline V gene sequence: CDR1 ENHRY, CDR2 SYGVKD. This CDR3 has 15 amino acids. Between the trimmed V and J ends, which lost 3 bases and 0 bases, there was a span of 12 bases. The CDR3 DNA is TGTGCCATCAGTGAACCATCTAGTACCTCCTACGAGCAGTACTTC. Amino acids: CAISEPSSTSYEQYF.

This chain's CDR3 is CASRINEQFF. DNA of the CDR3: TGTGCCAGCAGAATCAATGAGCAGTTCTTC. This chain joins TRBV6-4 and TRBJ2-1; D is ambiguous. Trimming took 6 bases from V and 6 from J, leaving 3 bases between them. CDR3 length: 10 residues. Per germline, CDR1 MRHNA and CDR2 SNTAGT.

The sample holds a few counts of this clone. The J gene is TRBJ2-1, the V gene TRBV4-3, with 13 nucleotides matching TRBD2. The junction had 4 bases not matched to a gene; V was cut back by 0 bases and J by 8 bases. Germline assignment: CDR1 LGHNA and CDR2 YSLEER. The CDR3 has 16 amino acids. The chain's CDR3 is CASSQDFTSGRDEQFF. CDR3 coding DNA: TGCGCCAGCAGCCAAGATTTCACTAGCGGGAGGGATGAGCAGTTCTTC.

The genes are TRBV9 and TRBJ1-5; D not resolved. Trimming left V 5 bases short and J 0 bases short, with 12 bases between. CDR3 size: 15 residues. Germline values: CDR1 SGDLS, CDR2 YYNGEE. The CDR3 DNA is TGTGCCAGCAGTGTAACCGGGTCTAGCAATCAGCCCCAGCATTTT. Translated: CASSVTGSSNQPQHF.

The chain joins TRBV11-1 to TRBJ2-1; no clear D gene. Germline V CDR1 and CDR2: SGHAT, FQDESV (reference sequence). V was cut by 6 bases and J by 15 bases, with 21 bases left in between. The CDR3 has 13 residues. The CDR3: CASSSFGHTRPFF. CDR3 DNA sequence: TGTGCCAGCAGTTCCTTCGGGCATACTCGCCCGTTCTTC.

The chain uses TRBV19 and TRBJ2-5; 7 nucleotides align to TRBD2. CDR1 and CDR2 (germline): LNHDA, SQIVND (reference sequence). The CDR3 runs to 16 residues. Germline trimming cut 3 bases from V and 4 bases from J; bases unmatched to any gene: 11. The CDR3 here is CASSMGGEGPRETQYF. The DNA for the CDR3 is TGTGCCAGTAGTATGGGGGGGGAGGGCCCCCGAGAGACCCAGTACTTC. Variable domain in full (rest from reference TRBV19 and TRBJ2-5): DGGITQSPKYLFRKEGQNVTLSCEQNLNHDAMYWYRQDPGQGLRLIYYSQIVNDFQKGDIAEGYSVSREKKESFPLTVTSAQKNPTAFYLCASSMGGEGPRETQYFGPGTRLLVL.

The chain employs TRBV7-2 and TRBJ1-4, with a possible D match to TRBD1 (6 bases). Trimming left V 5 bases short and J 3 bases short, with 19 bases between. CDR1 and CDR2 (germline): SGHTA, FQGNSA. The CDR3 runs 17 residues. The CDR3 nucleotides read TGTGCCAGCAGCCCCCAAGGTCCAGGGGCCGCTAATGAAAAACTGTTTTTT. Encoded protein: CASSPQGPGAANEKLFF.

On this clone itself: This CDR3 is also generated by other DNA sequences in the sample. This chain joins TRBV6-5 and TRBJ1-5; unclear D gene. Trimming took 2 bases from V and 0 from J, leaving 2 bases between them. Germline assignment: CDR1 MNHEY and CDR2 SVGAGI. The CDR3 has 13 amino acids. The CDR3 here is CASSYGSNQPQHF. Written as DNA, the CDR3 is TGTGCCAGCAGTTACGGTAGCAATCAGCCCCAGCATTTT.

This clone has a single count. CDR3 DNA: TGTGCCAGCAACTCCTGGGTTAGCGGGGAAGAGACCCAGTACTTC. It encodes CASNSWVSGEETQYF. V gene TRBV21-1 combines with J gene TRBJ2-5; TRBD2 is the table's D call and was not checked against the DNA. TRBV21-1 is assigned pseudogene status. This CDR3 comprises 15 residues.

In nucleotides, the CDR3 is TGTGCCAGCAGCAACCGCCCTCAACAGGGTTCGAAAGAGCAGTTCTTC. It translates to CASSNRPQQGSKEQFF. The V call is TRBV3-1 (or the pseudogene TRBV3-2), the J call TRBJ2-1; a weak D match, TRBD1 (6 bases). The CDR3 spans 16 residues. Germline values: CDR1 LGHDT, CDR2 YNNKEL (reference sequence). Between the trimmed V and J ends, which lost 5 bases and 10 bases, there was a span of 24 bases.

The CDR3 DNA is TGTGCCAGCAGCTTAGAGTTAAGCCTACCCTACAATGAGCAGTTCTTC. This translates into CASSLELSLPYNEQFF. The chain uses TRBV11-2 and TRBJ2-1; no firm D call. The CDR3 has 16 amino acids. V was pared by 0 bases and J by 2 bases, with 11 bases between. Germline V gene lookup returns CDR1 SGHAT and CDR2 FQNNGV.

The rearrangement links TRBV2 to TRBJ1-5, with 7 positions matching TRBD1. The V gene end was trimmed by 6 bases and the J gene end by 0 bases; junction bases not matched to a gene: 5. The V gene's germline CDR1 is SNHLY and CDR2 FYNNEI. The CDR3 length is 15 residues. CDR3: CASRGRGISNQPQHF. CDR3 in DNA: TGTGCCAGCAGGGGCAGGGGGATTAGCAATCAGCCCCAGCATTTT.

The chain is built from TRBV28 and TRBJ2-2, with D perhaps given as TRBD1 or TRBD2 (5 bases each). In germline, CDR1 is MDHEN, CDR2 SYDVKM. V was shortened by 3 bases and J by 6 bases, with 11 bases between the two germline ends. There are 14 residues in the CDR3. CDR3 sequence reads: CASSFPGRAGELFF. CDR3 nucleotide sequence: TGTGCCAGCAGTTTTCCAGGGCGGGCCGGGGAGCTGTTTTTT.

On this clone: Other DNA sequences in the same sample also yield this CDR3. The J gene is TRBJ2-7, the V gene TRBV6-5; 9 bases fit TRBD1. This CDR3 is built from 15 residues. Germline V gene data show CDR1 as MNHEY and CDR2 as SVGAGI. J was trimmed by 2 bases and V by 0 bases; bases with no gene match: 2. This chain's CDR3 is CASSYSRQGAYEQYF. The CDR3 DNA reads TGTGCCAGCAGTTACTCGAGACAGGGGGCCTACGAGCAGTACTTC.